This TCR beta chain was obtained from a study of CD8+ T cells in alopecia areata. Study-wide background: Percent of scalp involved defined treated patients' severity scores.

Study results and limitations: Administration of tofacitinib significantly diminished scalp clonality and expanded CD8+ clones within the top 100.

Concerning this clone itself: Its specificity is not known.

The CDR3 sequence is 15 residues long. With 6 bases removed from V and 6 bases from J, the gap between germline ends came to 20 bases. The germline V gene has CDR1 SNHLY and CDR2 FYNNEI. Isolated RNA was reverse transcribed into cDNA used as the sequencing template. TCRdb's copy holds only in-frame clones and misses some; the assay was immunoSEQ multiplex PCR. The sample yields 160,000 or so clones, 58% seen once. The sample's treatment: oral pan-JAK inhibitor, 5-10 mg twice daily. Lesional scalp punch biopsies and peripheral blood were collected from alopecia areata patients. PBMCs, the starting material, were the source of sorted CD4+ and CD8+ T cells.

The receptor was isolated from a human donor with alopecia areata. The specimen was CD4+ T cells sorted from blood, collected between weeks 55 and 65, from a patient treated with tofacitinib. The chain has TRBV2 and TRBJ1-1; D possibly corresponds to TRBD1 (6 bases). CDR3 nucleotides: TGTGCCAGCAGAACCCTCGGGCAGGGGAGGGCTGAAGCTTTCTTT. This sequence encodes CASRTLGQGRAEAFF.